The 28 T cell receptor beta chains below come from one sample, sequenced in a study of CD8+ T cells in alopecia areata. Treatment defined: oral pan-JAK inhibitor, 5-10 mg twice daily. Sequencing used cDNA as its template, made by extracting RNA and reverse transcribing it. The repertoire was sequenced with immunoSEQ multiplex PCR; TCRdb's copy has only in-frame clones and lacks some. The sample holds over 150,000 clones; 55% to 70% are singletons and the top ten take around 0.7%. The starting material was CD4+ T cells sorted from blood, obtained at week 4, from a patient treated with tofacitinib. The receptors here all came from a human donor with alopecia areata.

V gene TRBV6-5 combines with J gene TRBJ2-4; D unresolved. V gave up 2 bases and J gave up 5 bases, with 7 bases separating them. Germline-derived CDR1 and CDR2 are MNHEY and SVGAGI. The CDR3 length is 13 residues. CDR3 in DNA: TGTGCCAGCAGTTACAGGCACCAAAACATTCAGTACTTC. Protein product: CASSYRHQNIQYF.

This clone is a singleton in its sample. The chain employs TRBV30 and TRBJ1-5; TRBD1 might be the D (5 bases). This CDR3 spans 13 amino acids. The germline V and J ends were trimmed by 3 bases and 9 bases, with 15 bases remaining between them. Germline lookup yields CDR1 GTSNPN and CDR2 SVGIG (reference sequence). The CDR3 bases are TGTGCCTGGAGGACCCAGGGACTTGGGCCCCAGCATTTT. It codes for CAWRTQGLGPQHF.

V usage is TRBV25-1 and J usage is TRBJ1-1, with no clear D. CDR1 and CDR2 from the germline V gene are MGHDK and SYGVNS. With 6 bases removed from V and 5 bases from J, the gap between germline ends came to 13 bases. The CDR3 extends over 13 amino acids. In nucleotides, the CDR3 is TGTGCCAGCAGGACCCGGGGAGGTACTGAAGCTTTCTTT. This sequence encodes CASRTRGGTEAFF.

The chain recombines TRBV5-8 with TRBJ2-3; D remains ambiguous. Trimming pared 1 base from V and 4 bases from J, leaving 10 bases between. The CDR3 totals 14 residues. Germline values: CDR1 SGHTS, CDR2 YDEGEE. The CDR3 sequence is CASSLLVGSDTQYF. The CDR3 region has the DNA TGTGCCAGCAGCTTGCTAGTCGGGTCAGATACGCAGTATTTT.

The rearrangement joins TRBV29-1 to TRBJ2-1; D is undetermined. Germline assignment: CDR1 SQVTM and CDR2 ANQGSEA. V lost 6 bases and J lost 3, with 15 bases in between. This CDR3 spans 14 amino acids. The CDR3 nucleotides are TGCAGCGTACACCGGGCCGTAGGCTACAATGAGCAGTTCTTC. Protein: CSVHRAVGYNEQFF.

In its sample, this clone was seen a few times. The rearrangement uses TRBV5-1 and TRBJ2-5; D is unresolved. Germline V gene sequence: CDR1 SGHRS, CDR2 YFSETQ. V gave up 1 base and J gave up 4 bases, with 8 bases separating them. CDR3 size: 13 residues. Here the CDR3 reads CASSLLTAETQYF. CDR3 DNA: TGCGCCAGCAGCTTGCTCACGGCAGAGACCCAGTACTTC.

The chain carries TRBV5-1 and TRBJ2-5, with D possibly TRBD2 on 5 matching bases. Germline V lookup: CDR1 SGHRS, CDR2 YFSETQ. The V gene lost 0 bases and the J gene lost 1 base, with 13 bases spanning the gap. The CDR3 extends over 16 amino acids. The CDR3 bases are TGCGCCAGCAGCTTGGCGGTGGTTGCGGGCCAAGAGACCCAGTACTTC. It is translated as CASSLAVVAGQETQYF.

The chain links TRBV29-1 to TRBJ2-7, with D possibly matching TRBD1 (6 bases). Deletions cut 4 bases from V and 6 bases from J, with 13 bases between. Per the germline V gene, CDR1 is SQVTM and CDR2 is ANQGSEA. The CDR3 is 12 residues long. The CDR3 is CSVGLGGSEQYF. The CDR3 DNA is TGCAGCGTTGGCTTAGGGGGATCCGAGCAGTACTTC.

This clone showed up just once. The gene calls are TRBV30 and TRBJ2-1; a weak D match, TRBD1 (5 bases). In germline, CDR1 is GTSNPN, CDR2 SVGIG (reference sequence). Deletions cut 4 bases from V and 2 bases from J, with 18 bases between. This CDR3 is built from 16 residues. The DNA for the CDR3 is TGTGCCTGGACCCAGCGACGACAGATAACCTACAATGAGCAGTTCTTC. Amino acids: CAWTQRRQITYNEQFF.

V and J are TRBV2 and TRBJ2-3; 7 positions agree with TRBD2. Looked up from germline, CDR1 is SNHLY and CDR2 is FYNNEI. The CDR3 length is 13 residues. The trim removed 3 bases at V and 7 bases at J, leaving 4 bases unmatched. For the CDR3, the DNA is TGTGCCAGCAGTGATCCAAGCGGGAATACGCAGTATTTT. It yields the protein CASSDPSGNTQYF.

This clone was seen more than once but under ten times. The chain recombines TRBV20-1 with TRBJ2-1, with D perhaps TRBD1 (5 bases). Between the trimmed V and J ends, which lost 3 bases and 9 bases, there was a span of 9 bases. CDR1 and CDR2 from the germline V gene are DFQATT and SNEGSKA (reference sequence). The CDR3 is 11 amino acids. CDR3 in amino acids: CSARSGLEQFF. CDR3 sequence (DNA): TGCAGTGCTAGGTCAGGGCTTGAGCAGTTCTTC.

The chain combines TRBV5-1 with TRBJ2-7; no definite D call. Germline V gives CDR1 SGHRS, CDR2 YFSETQ. The CDR3 extends over 14 amino acids. The V and J ends lost 4 bases and 3 bases respectively, with 14 bases between them. The CDR3 is CASSPPGQFYEQYF. The CDR3 nucleotides read TGCGCCAGCAGCCCCCCCGGGCAGTTCTACGAGCAGTACTTC.

The gene calls are TRBV29-1 and TRBJ2-7; D might be TRBD1 (5 bases). Germline lookup yields CDR1 SQVTM and CDR2 ANQGSEA. The CDR3 is 14 amino acids. V lost 2 bases, J lost 6 bases, and 17 bases lay in between. The CDR3 region has the DNA TGCAGCGTTGAAATGGGGCTCTCTTCTCGCGAGCAGTACTTC. Protein product: CSVEMGLSSREQYF.

The rearrangement joins TRBV28 to TRBJ2-5; 11 positions match TRBD2. Losses at the gene ends were 9 bases for V and 4 bases for J; bases not matched to a gene: 7. The CDR3 length is 14 residues. Germline lookup yields CDR1 MDHEN and CDR2 SYDVKM. The CDR3 coding sequence is TGTGCCAGTCTACTAGCGGGAGAAGGAGAGACCCAGTACTTC. Translation gives CASLLAGEGETQYF. Using reference TRBV28 and TRBJ2-5 for the parts outside the CDR3, the full variable domain is DVKVTQSSRYLVKRTGEKVFLECVQDMDHENMFWYRQDPGLGLRLIYFSYDVKMKEKGDIPEGYSVSREKKERFSLILESASTNQTSMYLCASLLAGEGETQYFGPGTRLLVL.

This clone has a handful of counts. For the CDR3, the DNA is TGCGCCAGCAGCTCGGGAGGGAGAAACACCGGGGAGCTGTTTTTT. Its translation is CASSSGGRNTGELFF. The chain uses TRBV5-1 and TRBJ2-2, with 8 bases aligning to TRBD2. CDR1 SGHRS and CDR2 YFSETQ come from the germline V gene. J was trimmed by 2 bases and V by 3 bases; bases with no gene match: 3. The CDR3 spans 15 residues.

This clone was counted only a few times. This chain links TRBV29-1 with TRBJ1-1, with 10 bases that match TRBD1. Trimming took 3 bases from V and 1 from J; bases not matched to a gene: 8. This CDR3 contains 16 residues. Germline CDR1 reads SQVTM; CDR2 reads ANQGSEA. CDR3 coding DNA: TGCAGCGTTGACCGCCCGGGACAGGGGCAGAACACTGAAGCTTTCTTT. This encodes CSVDRPGQGQNTEAFF. Variable domain in full (rest from reference TRBV29-1 and TRBJ1-1): SAVISQKPSRDICQRGTSLTIQCQVDSQVTMMFWYRQQPGQSLTLIATANQGSEATYESGFVIDKFPISRPNLTFSTLTVSNMSPEDSSIYLCSVDRPGQGQNTEAFFGQGTRLTVV.

V and J are TRBV4-1 and TRBJ1-5; no definite D call. V was trimmed by 0 bases and J by 6 bases, leaving 15 bases between them. From germline, CDR1 is MGHRA and CDR2 YSYEKL. The CDR3 consists of 16 residues. As DNA, the CDR3 is TGCGCCAGCAGCCAAGATCAAACAGTTGGCGGTCAGCCCCAGCATTTT. Translated, it gives CASSQDQTVGGQPQHF.

The table lists this clone with a few counts. The chain links TRBV11-1 to TRBJ2-5, with TRBD1 identical over 7 bases. The germline CDR1 and CDR2 sequences are SGHAT and FQDESV (reference sequence). The J segment lost 7 bases and the V segment lost 8 bases, leaving 10 bases of the junction unmatched. The CDR3 runs to 13 residues. This CDR3 is CASDQGDTGTQYF. The DNA of the CDR3 is TGTGCCAGCGACCAGGGGGATACGGGGACCCAGTACTTC.

This clone has just a few counts. This chain links TRBV29-1 with TRBJ2-7, with TRBD1 matching 9 bases. Germline lookup yields CDR1 SQVTM and CDR2 ANQGSEA. V was pared by 5 bases and J by 3 bases, with 17 bases of the junction left unmatched. This CDR3 has 17 amino acids. In DNA, the CDR3 is TGCAGCGTTAGCGGGCCCTACCGGGACAGGGTTGTCTACGAGCAGTACTTC. Its translation is CSVSGPYRDRVVYEQYF.

The genes are TRBV4-1 and TRBJ2-7; the D is unclear. This CDR3 region has 17 residues. Between the trimmed V and J ends, which lost 0 bases and 2 bases, there was a span of 17 bases. Germline V CDR1 and CDR2: MGHRA, YSYEKL. The CDR3 protein is CASSQDKVLADPYEQYF. CDR3 sequence (DNA): TGCGCCAGCAGCCAAGATAAGGTTTTGGCTGATCCCTACGAGCAGTACTTC.

The CDR3 DNA sequence: TGTGCCAGCAGTGAACAGGGACAGGGCCGGGACTATGGCTACACCTTC. Its translation is CASSEQGQGRDYGYTF. The chain joins TRBV2 to TRBJ1-2; TRBD1 aligns across 9 bases. V lost 2 bases and J lost 3; bases outside the gene matches: 7. The germline gives CDR1 SNHLY, CDR2 FYNNEI. The CDR3 extends over 16 amino acids.

This clone appeared a few times. This chain links TRBV7-9 with TRBJ1-1, with a tentative D call TRBD1 (5 bases). The V gene's germline CDR1 is SEHNR and CDR2 FQNEAQ (reference sequence). This CDR3 has 13 amino acids. V was clipped by 5 bases and J by 1 base, with 8 bases between them. This CDR3 is CASSRDANTEAFF. CDR3 nucleotide sequence: TGTGCCAGCAGCAGGGACGCGAACACTGAAGCTTTCTTT. Full variable domain (missing parts from reference TRBV7-9 and TRBJ1-1): DTGVSQNPRHKITKRGQNVTFRCDPISEHNRLYWYRQTLGQGPEFLTYFQNEAQLEKSRLLSDRFSAERPKGSFSTLEIQRTEQGDSAMYLCASSRDANTEAFFGQGTRLTVV.

This clone was counted a few times. The CDR3 loop is CASSSTGSNYGYTF. The DNA for the CDR3 is TGTGCCAGCAGTTCGACAGGATCTAACTATGGCTACACCTTC. The rearrangement joins TRBV2 to TRBJ1-2; D possibly corresponds to TRBD1 (6 bases). In germline, CDR1 is SNHLY, CDR2 FYNNEI. V was shortened by 5 bases and J by 0 bases, with 10 bases between the two germline ends. The CDR3 totals 14 residues.

This clone has a handful of counts. V and J are TRBV5-1 and TRBJ1-3; weak D call: TRBD1 (5 bases). V was shortened by 0 bases and J by 0 bases, with 7 bases between the two germline ends. CDR3 length: 15 amino acids. CDR1 and CDR2 from the germline V gene are SGHRS and YFSETQ. The CDR3 protein is CASSLAGTSGNTIYF. The CDR3 coding sequence is TGCGCCAGCAGCTTGGCAGGGACCTCTGGAAACACCATATATTTT.

The chain has TRBV30 and TRBJ1-2; D is ambiguous. The CDR3 loop spans 12 amino acids. CDR1 is GTSNPN, CDR2 SVGIG, per germline (reference sequence). The germline V and J ends were trimmed by 1 base and 4 bases, with 7 bases remaining between them. The CDR3 DNA reads TGTGCCTGGAGTGCGAACTTCTATGGCTACACCTTC. This translates into CAWSANFYGYTF.

With respect to this clone: The sample contains more than one DNA sequence encoding this CDR3. J is TRBJ2-5 and V is TRBV29-1, with D uncertain. V dropped 4 bases and J dropped 1 base, with 7 bases sitting between them. The length of the CDR3 is 12 residues. Germline CDR1 reads SQVTM; CDR2 reads ANQGSEA. The CDR3 DNA follows: TGCAGCGTTGGACGGGCCCAAGAGACCCAGTACTTC. It is translated as CSVGRAQETQYF.

The CDR3 region has the DNA TGTGCCACCAGCAGAGGGAGCGGTTCCTACAATGAGCAGTTCTTC. Amino acids: CATSRGSGSYNEQFF. The gene calls are TRBV15 and TRBJ2-1; the D gene is possibly TRBD2 (5 bases). Germline V lookup: CDR1 LNHNV, CDR2 YYDKDF (reference sequence). The CDR3 extends over 15 amino acids. V lost 1 base to trimming and J lost 1 base, with 8 bases between them. The full variable domain, rest sourced from reference TRBV15 and TRBJ2-1, is DAMVIQNPRYQVTQFGKPVTLSCSQTLNHNVMYWYQQKSSQAPKLLFHYYDKDFNNEADTPDNFQSRRPNTSFCFLDIRSPGLGDTAMYLCATSRGSGSYNEQFFGPGTRLTVL.

The chain carries TRBV2 and TRBJ2-5; D may be TRBD2 (5 bases). Germline V gene lookup returns CDR1 SNHLY and CDR2 FYNNEI. V was clipped by 5 bases and J by 5 bases, with 9 bases between them. The CDR3 spans 12 residues. The CDR3 DNA reads as TGTGCCAGCAGTCGAGGGATGGAGACCCAGTACTTC. Translating it yields CASSRGMETQYF.